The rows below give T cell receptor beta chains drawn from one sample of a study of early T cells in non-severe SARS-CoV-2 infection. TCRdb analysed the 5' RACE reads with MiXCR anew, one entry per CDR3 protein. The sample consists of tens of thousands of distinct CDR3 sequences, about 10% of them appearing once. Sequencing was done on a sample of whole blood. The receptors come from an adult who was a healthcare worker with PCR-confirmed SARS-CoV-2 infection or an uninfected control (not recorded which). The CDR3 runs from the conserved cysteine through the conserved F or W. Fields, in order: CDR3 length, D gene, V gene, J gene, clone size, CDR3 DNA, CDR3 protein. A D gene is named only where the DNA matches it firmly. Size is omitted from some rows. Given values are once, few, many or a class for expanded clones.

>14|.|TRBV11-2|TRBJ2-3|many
TGTGCCAGCAGCCCGATCTTCGATCGAAATACGCAGTATTTT
CASSPIFDRNTQYF
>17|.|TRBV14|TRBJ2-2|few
TGTGCCAGCAGCCAGGGGGCTATGTGGGAAAACACCGGGGAGCTGTTTTTT
CASSQGAMWENTGELFF
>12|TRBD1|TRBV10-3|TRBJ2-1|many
TGTGCCATCAGTGCCAGGGGGCCTGAGCAGTTCTTC
CAISARGPEQFF
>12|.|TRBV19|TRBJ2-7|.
TGTGCCAGTGGCAACAGGGTCCACGAGCAGTACTTC
CASGNRVHEQYF
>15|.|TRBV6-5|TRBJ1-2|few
TGTGCCAGCAGTTACTCAATTCAGACCACCGGCGGCTACACCTTC
CASSYSIQTTGGYTF
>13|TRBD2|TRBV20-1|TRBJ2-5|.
TGCAGTGCTAGCGGGGGGTCCCAAGAGACCCAGTACTTC
CSASGGSQETQYF
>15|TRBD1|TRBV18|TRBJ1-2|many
TGTGCCAGCTCACCGAACCGGGACAGGGGGAATGGCTACACCTTC
CASSPNRDRGNGYTF
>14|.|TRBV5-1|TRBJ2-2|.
TGCGCCAGCAGCTTGGTAGCGTCCGCCGGGGAGCTGTTTTTT
CASSLVASAGELFF
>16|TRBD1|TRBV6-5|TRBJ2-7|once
TGTGCCACCCGACCCCAACCGGGACAGGGCATCCACGAGCAGTACTTC
CATRPQPGQGIHEQYF
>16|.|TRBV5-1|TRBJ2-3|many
TGCGCCAGCAGCTTGGAGGCAGGATGGGGTACAGATACGCAGTATTTT
CASSLEAGWGTDTQYF
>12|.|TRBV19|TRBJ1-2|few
TGTGCCAGTAGTAAGGGGACCTATGGCTACACCTTC
CASSKGTYGYTF
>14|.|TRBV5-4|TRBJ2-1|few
TGTGCCAGCAGCTTGGAGACAGCCTACAATGAGCAGTTCTTC
CASSLETAYNEQFF
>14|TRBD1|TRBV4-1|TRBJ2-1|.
TGCGCCAGCAGCCAAGATACAGGGGTGAATGAGCAGTTCTTC
CASSQDTGVNEQFF
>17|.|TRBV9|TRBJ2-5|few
TGTGCCAGCAGCGTAGGTAATAGCGGAGGCCTCCAAGAGACCCAGTACTTC
CASSVGNSGGLQETQYF
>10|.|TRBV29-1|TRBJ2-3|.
TGCAGCGTTCTACAGGGTTCGCAGTATTTT
CSVLQGSQYF
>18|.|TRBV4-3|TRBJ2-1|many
TGCGCCAGCAGCCAAGATAGGAATGCACCAAGAGGTAACAATGAGCAGTTCTTC
CASSQDRNAPRGNNEQFF
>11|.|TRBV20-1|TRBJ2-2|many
TGCAGTGCTGAGCGGTCCGGGGAGCTGTTTTTT
CSAERSGELFF
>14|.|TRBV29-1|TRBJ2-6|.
TGCAGCGTTGACGGGCCTTCTGGGGCCAACGTCCTGACTTTC
CSVDGPSGANVLTF
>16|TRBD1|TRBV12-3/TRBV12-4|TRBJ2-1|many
TGTGCCAGCAGTTGGGCCGGGACAGGATCCTACAATGAGCAGTTCTTC
CASSWAGTGSYNEQFF
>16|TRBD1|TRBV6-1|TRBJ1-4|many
TGTGCCAGCATCGCATCCGAGGGGGCATCTAATGAAAAACTGTTTTTT
CASIASEGASNEKLFF
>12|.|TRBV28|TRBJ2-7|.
TGTGCCAGCAGTTTGAGGGGGGCGGGTCTGTACTTC
CASSLRGAGLYF
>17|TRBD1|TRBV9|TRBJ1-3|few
TGTGCCAGCAGCGCTGTAATAGGGGGCATCTCTGGAAACACCATATATTTT
CASSAVIGGISGNTIYF
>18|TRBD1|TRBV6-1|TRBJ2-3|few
TGTGCCAGCCGCAGAAACCGGGACAGGGTCACCGTCCCAGATACGCAGTATTTT
CASRRNRDRVTVPDTQYF
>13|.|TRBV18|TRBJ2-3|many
TGTGCCAGCTCACCCCAGGGAAGCGATACGCAGTATTTT
CASSPQGSDTQYF
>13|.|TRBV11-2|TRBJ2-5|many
TGTGCCAGCAGCCCAGGGATGTCGAAGACCCAGTACTTC
CASSPGMSKTQYF
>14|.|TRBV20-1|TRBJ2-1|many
TGCAGTGCCAGTGCGGTGACAACCTACAATGAGCAGTTCTTC
CSASAVTTYNEQFF
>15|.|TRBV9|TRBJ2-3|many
TGTGCCAGCAGCAAGTGGGGTTTTGCTCCAGATACGCAGTATTTT
CASSKWGFAPDTQYF
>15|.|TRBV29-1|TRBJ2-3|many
TGCAGCGTTCTACCTACAGGAACTAGCACAGATACGCAGTATTTT
CSVLPTGTSTDTQYF
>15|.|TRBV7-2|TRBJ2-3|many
TGTGCCAGCAGCCTAATCCAGGATATCACAGATACGCAGTATTTT
CASSLIQDITDTQYF
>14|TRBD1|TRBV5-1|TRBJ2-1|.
TGCGCCAGCAGCTTGGAGGGGGCGCGTAATGAGCAGTTCTTC
CASSLEGARNEQFF
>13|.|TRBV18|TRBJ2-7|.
TGTGCCAGCTCACCGTCACAGGGTTACGAGCAGTACTTC
CASSPSQGYEQYF
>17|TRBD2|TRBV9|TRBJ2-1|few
TGTGCCAGCAGCCCCTCTAGCGGGCTCAGGTCCTACAATGAGCAGTTCTTC
CASSPSSGLRSYNEQFF
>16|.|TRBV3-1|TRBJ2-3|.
TGTGCCAGCAGCCTAGGGGCGGCGGGACCCACAGATACGCAGTATTTT
CASSLGAAGPTDTQYF
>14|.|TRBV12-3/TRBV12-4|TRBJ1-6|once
TGTGCCAGCGCCTGGAAGGGGTCGGGGTCACCCCTCCACTTT
CASAWKGSGSPLHF
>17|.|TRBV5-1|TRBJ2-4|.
TGCGCCAGCAGCACCGCCGGGGAAAGGCCCCCCTTGGACATTCAGTACTTC
CASSTAGERPPLDIQYF
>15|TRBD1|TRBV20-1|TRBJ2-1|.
TGCAGTGCGTATCCCGGGACAGCGCCGTACAATGAGCAGTTCTTC
CSAYPGTAPYNEQFF
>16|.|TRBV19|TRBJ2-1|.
TGTGCCAGTAGTATAGATCAGATTAGCGGCTATAATGAGCAGTTCTTC
CASSIDQISGYNEQFF
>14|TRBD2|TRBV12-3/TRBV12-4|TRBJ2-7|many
TGTGCCAGCACCCGGGGGGTCAACTCCTACGAGCAGTACTTC
CASTRGVNSYEQYF
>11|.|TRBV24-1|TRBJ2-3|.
TGTGCCACCTCTGGACTAGATACGCAGTATTTT
CATSGLDTQYF
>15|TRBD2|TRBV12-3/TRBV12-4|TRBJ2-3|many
TGTGCCAGCAGGGGGAGCGGGGGGACCTCAGATACGCAGTATTTT
CASRGSGGTSDTQYF
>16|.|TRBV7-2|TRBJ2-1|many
TGTGCCAGCAGCCCCCCACGACATCTCTCCTACAATGAGCAGTTCTTC
CASSPPRHLSYNEQFF
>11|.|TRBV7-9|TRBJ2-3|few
TGTGCCAGCGCTACTACAGATACGCAGTATTTT
CASATTDTQYF
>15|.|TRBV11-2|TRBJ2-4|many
TGTGCCAGCAGCTTATCCTTCTCAGCCAAAAACATTCAGTACTTC
CASSLSFSAKNIQYF
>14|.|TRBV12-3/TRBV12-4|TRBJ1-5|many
TGTGCCAGCAGCCCACAGGGTTTCGGCCAGCCCCAGCATTTT
CASSPQGFGQPQHF
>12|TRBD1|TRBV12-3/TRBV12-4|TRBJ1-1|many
TGTGCCAGCAGAAGGACAGGGCCTGAAGCTTTCTTT
CASRRTGPEAFF
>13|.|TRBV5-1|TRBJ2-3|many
TGCGCCAGCAGCTTGGGGGTGGAAGATACGCAGTATTTT
CASSLGVEDTQYF
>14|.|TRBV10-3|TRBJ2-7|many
TGTGCCATCAGCCCTGCAGTATTTGGCTACGAGCAGTACTTC
CAISPAVFGYEQYF
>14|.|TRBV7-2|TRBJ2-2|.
TGTGCCAGCAGAACGACGGCAAACACCGGGGAGCTGTTTTTT
CASRTTANTGELFF
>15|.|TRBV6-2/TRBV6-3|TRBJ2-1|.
TGTGCCAGCAGTCCCGGGGGCTATCGCCACAATGAGCAGTTCTTC
CASSPGGYRHNEQFF
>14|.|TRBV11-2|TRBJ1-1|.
TGTGCCAGCAGCTCCCTAGGGGCACCCACTGAAGCTTTCTTT
CASSSLGAPTEAFF
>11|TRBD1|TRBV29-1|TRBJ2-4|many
TGCAGCGTACGGACAGGGAGCATTCAGTACTTC
CSVRTGSIQYF
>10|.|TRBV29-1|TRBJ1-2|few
TGCAGCGGGGATCTGGATGGCTACACCTTC
CSGDLDGYTF